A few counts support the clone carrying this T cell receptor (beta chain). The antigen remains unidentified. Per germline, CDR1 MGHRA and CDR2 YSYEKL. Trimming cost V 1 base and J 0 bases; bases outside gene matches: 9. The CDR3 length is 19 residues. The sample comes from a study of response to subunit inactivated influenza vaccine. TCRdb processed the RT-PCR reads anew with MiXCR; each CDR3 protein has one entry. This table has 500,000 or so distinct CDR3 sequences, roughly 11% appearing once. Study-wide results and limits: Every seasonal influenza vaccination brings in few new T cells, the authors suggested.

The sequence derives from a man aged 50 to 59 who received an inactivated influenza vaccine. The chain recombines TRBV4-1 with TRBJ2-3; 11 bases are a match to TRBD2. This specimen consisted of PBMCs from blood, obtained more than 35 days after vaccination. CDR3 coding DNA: TGCGCCAGCAGCCAAGTGTTCTCTAGCGGGAGGCTTAGCACAGATACGCAGTATTTT. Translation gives CASSQVFSSGRLSTDTQYF.